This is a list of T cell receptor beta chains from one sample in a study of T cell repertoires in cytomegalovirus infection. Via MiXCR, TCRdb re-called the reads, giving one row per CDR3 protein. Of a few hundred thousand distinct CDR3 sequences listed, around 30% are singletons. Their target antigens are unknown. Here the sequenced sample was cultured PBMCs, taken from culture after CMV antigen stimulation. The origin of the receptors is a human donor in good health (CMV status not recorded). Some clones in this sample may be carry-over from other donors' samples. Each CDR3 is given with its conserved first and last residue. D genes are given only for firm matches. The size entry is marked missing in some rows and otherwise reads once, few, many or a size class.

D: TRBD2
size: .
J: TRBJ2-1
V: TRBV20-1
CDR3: CSARDLAGVNEQFF
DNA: TGCAGTGCTAGAGATCTAGCGGGAGTTAATGAGCAGTTCTTC

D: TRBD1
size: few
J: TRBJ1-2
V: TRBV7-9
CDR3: CASSPGGSVRGYTF
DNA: TGTGCCAGCAGCCCAGGGGGCTCTGTTCGTGGCTACACCTTC

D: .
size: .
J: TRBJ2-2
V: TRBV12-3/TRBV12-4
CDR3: CASSLRTEYTGELFF
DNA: TGTGCCAGCAGTTTGAGAACAGAGTACACCGGGGAGCTGTTTTTT

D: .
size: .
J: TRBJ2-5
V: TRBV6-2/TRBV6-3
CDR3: CASSSLTGLGTQYF
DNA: TGTGCCAGCAGTTCCCTAACAGGGTTAGGGACCCAGTACTTC

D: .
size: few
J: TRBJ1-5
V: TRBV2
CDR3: CASSSGIESNQPQHF
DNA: TGTGCCAGCAGCTCCGGGATCGAGAGCAATCAGCCCCAGCATTTT

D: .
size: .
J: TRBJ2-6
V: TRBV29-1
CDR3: CSVPGLRGANVLTF
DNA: TGCAGCGTTCCGGGTCTACGCGGGGCCAACGTCCTGACTTTC

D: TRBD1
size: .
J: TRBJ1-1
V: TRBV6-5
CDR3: CASSTTGYGTEAFF
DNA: TGTGCCAGCAGCACGACAGGGTATGGCACTGAAGCTTTCTTT

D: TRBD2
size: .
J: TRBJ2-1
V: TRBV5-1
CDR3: CASSSYGDYTVNEQFF
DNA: TGCGCCAGCAGCTCCTATGGGGACTATACGGTCAATGAGCAGTTCTTC

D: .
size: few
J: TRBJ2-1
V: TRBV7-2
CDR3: CASSLRRVNEQFF
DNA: TGTGCCAGCAGCTTGAGACGGGTTAATGAGCAGTTCTTC

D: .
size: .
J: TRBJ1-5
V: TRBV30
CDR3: CAWSVGRGGQPQHF
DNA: TGTGCCTGGAGTGTGGGGAGGGGAGGTCAGCCCCAGCATTTT

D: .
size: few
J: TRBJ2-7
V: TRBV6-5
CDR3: CASSYSVQSPYEQYF
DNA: TGTGCCAGCAGTTACTCGGTTCAATCCCCCTACGAGCAGTACTTC

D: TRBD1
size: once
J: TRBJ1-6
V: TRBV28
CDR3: CASSPEGTGWNSPLHF
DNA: TGTGCCAGCAGTCCGGAAGGGACAGGGTGGAATTCACCCCTCCACTTT

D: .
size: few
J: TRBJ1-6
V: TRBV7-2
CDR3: CASSPPPGGPPLHF
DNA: TGTGCCAGCAGCCCCCCGCCCGGGGGTCCACCCCTCCACTTT

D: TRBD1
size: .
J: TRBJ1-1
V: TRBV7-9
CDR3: CASSFRQGANTEAFF
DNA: TGTGCCAGCAGCTTCCGACAGGGGGCGAACACTGAAGCTTTCTTT

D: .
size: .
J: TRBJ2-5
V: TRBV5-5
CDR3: CASSLRLVQETQYF
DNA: TGTGCCAGCAGCTTAAGACTAGTCCAAGAGACCCAGTACTTC

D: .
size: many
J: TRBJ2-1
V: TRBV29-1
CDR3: CSGAGRAGSITVNEQFF
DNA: TGCAGCGGGGCGGGACGGGCCGGTAGTATCACGGTCAATGAGCAGTTCTTC

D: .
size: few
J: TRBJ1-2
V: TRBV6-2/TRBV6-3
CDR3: CASSRRQLTYYGYTF
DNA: TGTGCCAGCAGCCGACGACAGCTCACCTACTATGGCTACACCTTC

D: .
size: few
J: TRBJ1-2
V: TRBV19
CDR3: CASSIFGLGYTF
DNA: TGTGCCAGTAGTATATTTGGCCTGGGCTACACCTTC

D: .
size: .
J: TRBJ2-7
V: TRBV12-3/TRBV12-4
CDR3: CASSQHRVGYYEQYF
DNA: TGTGCCAGCAGTCAGCACAGGGTGGGGTACTACGAGCAGTACTTC

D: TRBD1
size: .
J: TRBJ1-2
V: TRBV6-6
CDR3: CASSALKGTGSNYGYTF
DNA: TGTGCCAGCAGTGCACTCAAGGGGACAGGCTCTAACTATGGCTACACCTTC

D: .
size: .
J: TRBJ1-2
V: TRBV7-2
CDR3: CASGAPRGGGDYGYTF
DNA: TGTGCCAGCGGCGCCCCTAGGGGGGGGGGAGACTATGGCTACACCTTC

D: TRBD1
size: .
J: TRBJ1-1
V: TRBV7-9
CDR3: CASSDGQGRPEAFF
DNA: TGTGCCAGCAGCGACGGACAGGGAAGACCTGAAGCTTTCTTT

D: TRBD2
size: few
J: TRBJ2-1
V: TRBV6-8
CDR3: CASSQRLAPSYNEQFF
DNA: TGTGCCAGCAGCCAAAGACTAGCCCCCTCCTACAATGAGCAGTTCTTC

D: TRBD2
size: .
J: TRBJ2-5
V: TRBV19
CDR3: CAAGGLAGRNNQETQYF
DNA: TGTGCCGCCGGGGGACTAGCGGGACGAAATAACCAAGAGACCCAGTACTTC

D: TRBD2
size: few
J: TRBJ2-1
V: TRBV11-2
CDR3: CASSQPGTRADEQFF
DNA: TGTGCCAGCAGCCAGCCCGGGACTAGGGCCGATGAGCAGTTCTTC

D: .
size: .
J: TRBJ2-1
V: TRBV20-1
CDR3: CSAWTASRSNEQFF
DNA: TGCAGTGCTTGGACTGCCAGCAGGTCCAATGAGCAGTTCTTC

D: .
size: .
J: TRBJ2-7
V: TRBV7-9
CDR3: CASSLVHSYEQYF
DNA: TGTGCCAGCAGCTTAGTACACTCCTACGAGCAGTACTTC

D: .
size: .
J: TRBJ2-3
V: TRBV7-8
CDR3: CASSLGSGKDTQYF
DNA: TGTGCCAGCAGCTTGGGGAGTGGGAAAGATACGCAGTATTTT

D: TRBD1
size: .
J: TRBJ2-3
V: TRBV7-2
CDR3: CASSSGSGTGGKDTQYF
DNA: TGTGCCAGCAGCTCAGGATCCGGGACAGGGGGCAAGGATACGCAGTATTTT

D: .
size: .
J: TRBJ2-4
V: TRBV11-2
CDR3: CASSLGHPEPRDIQYF
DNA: TGTGCCAGCAGCCTCGGACACCCCGAGCCGAGGGACATTCAGTACTTC

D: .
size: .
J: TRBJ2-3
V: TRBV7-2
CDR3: CASSTGQGGSTDTQYF
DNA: TGTGCCAGCAGCACAGGGCAAGGGGGAAGCACAGATACGCAGTATTTT

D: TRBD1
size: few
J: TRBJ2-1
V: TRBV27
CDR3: CASSQGQGSYNEQFF
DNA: TGTGCCAGCAGTCAGGGACAGGGCTCCTACAATGAGCAGTTCTTC

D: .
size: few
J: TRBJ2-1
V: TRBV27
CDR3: CASSPSTPQAYNEQFF
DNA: TGTGCCAGCAGCCCCTCGACACCGCAAGCCTACAATGAGCAGTTCTTC

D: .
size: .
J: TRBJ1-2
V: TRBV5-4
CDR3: CASSIQSPYGYTF
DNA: TGTGCCAGCAGCATACAGAGCCCCTATGGCTACACCTTC

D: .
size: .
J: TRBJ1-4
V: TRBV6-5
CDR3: CASSYSPWGREKLFF
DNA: TGTGCCAGCAGTTACTCGCCTTGGGGGCGGGAAAAACTGTTTTTT

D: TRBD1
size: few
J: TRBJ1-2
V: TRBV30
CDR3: CAWRDREASGYTF
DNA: TGTGCCTGGAGGGACAGGGAGGCTTCTGGCTACACCTTC

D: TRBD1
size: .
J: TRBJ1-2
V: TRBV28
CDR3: CASRLRTGWNYGYTF
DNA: TGTGCCAGCAGACTTAGGACAGGGTGGAACTATGGCTACACCTTC

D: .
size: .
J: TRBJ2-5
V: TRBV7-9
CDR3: CASSPDTYQETQYF
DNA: TGTGCCAGCAGCCCCGACACCTACCAAGAGACCCAGTACTTC

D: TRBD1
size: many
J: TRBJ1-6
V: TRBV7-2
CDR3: CASSLPRGRLRSYNSPLHF
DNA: TGTGCCAGCAGCTTACCCAGGGGGCGGTTGCGTTCCTATAATTCACCCCTCCACTTT

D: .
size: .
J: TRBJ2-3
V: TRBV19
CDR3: CASSILATDTQYF
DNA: TGTGCCAGTAGTATTCTCGCCACAGATACGCAGTATTTT

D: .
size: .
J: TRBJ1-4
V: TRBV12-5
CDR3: CASGLVLGGTNEKLFF
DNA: TGTGCTAGTGGTTTGGTACTTGGGGGGACTAATGAAAAACTGTTTTTT

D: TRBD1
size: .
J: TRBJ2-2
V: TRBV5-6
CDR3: CASSLYQGVAGELFF
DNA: TGTGCCAGCAGCTTGTACCAGGGGGTGGCCGGGGAGCTGTTTTTT

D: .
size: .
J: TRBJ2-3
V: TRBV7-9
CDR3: CAVRGSTDTQYF
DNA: TGTGCTGTACGGGGGAGCACAGATACGCAGTATTTT

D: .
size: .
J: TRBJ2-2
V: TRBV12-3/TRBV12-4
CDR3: CASSPGRVGNTGELFF
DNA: TGTGCCAGCAGTCCAGGGCGGGTGGGGAACACCGGGGAGCTGTTTTTT

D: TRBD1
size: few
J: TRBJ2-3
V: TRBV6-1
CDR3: CASAGQGGTDTQYF
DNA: TGTGCCAGTGCGGGACAGGGAGGCACAGATACGCAGTATTTT